This T cell receptor beta chain was retrieved from a study of cytomegalovirus exposure and HLA in healthy donors. Primers: 60 Vbeta forward and 13 Jbeta reverse. Clones were sequenced by immunoSEQ multiplex PCR, and TCRdb holds only the in-frame ones, with some missing. The repertoire includes tens of thousands of clones, just over 65% of them detected once, and around 2.3% sits in the top ten. This CDR3 contains 16 residues. Trimming took 2 bases from V and 2 from J; bases not matched to a gene: 6. CDR1 is SGHRS and CDR2 is YFSETQ in the germline V gene. The chain recombines TRBV5-1 with TRBJ2-5, with 10 bases lining up with TRBD2. Sequenced: PBMCs. The sequence was obtained from a man between 25 and 39 years old in good health and CMV-seronegative. CDR3 coding DNA: TGCGCCAGCAGCTTTGCTCCAGCGGGGGGGCAAGAGACCCAGTACTTC. This encodes CASSFAPAGGQETQYF.